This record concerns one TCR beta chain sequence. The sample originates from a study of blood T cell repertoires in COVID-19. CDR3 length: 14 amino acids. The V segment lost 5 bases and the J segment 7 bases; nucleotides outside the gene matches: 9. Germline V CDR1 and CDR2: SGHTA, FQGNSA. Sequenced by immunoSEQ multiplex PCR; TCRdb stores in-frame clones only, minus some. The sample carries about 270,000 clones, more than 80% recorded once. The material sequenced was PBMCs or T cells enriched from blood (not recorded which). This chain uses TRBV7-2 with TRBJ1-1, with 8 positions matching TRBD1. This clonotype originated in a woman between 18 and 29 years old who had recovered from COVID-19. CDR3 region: CASSARDRGGEAFF. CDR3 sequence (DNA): TGTGCCAGCAGCGCGCGCGACAGGGGCGGTGAAGCTTTCTTT.